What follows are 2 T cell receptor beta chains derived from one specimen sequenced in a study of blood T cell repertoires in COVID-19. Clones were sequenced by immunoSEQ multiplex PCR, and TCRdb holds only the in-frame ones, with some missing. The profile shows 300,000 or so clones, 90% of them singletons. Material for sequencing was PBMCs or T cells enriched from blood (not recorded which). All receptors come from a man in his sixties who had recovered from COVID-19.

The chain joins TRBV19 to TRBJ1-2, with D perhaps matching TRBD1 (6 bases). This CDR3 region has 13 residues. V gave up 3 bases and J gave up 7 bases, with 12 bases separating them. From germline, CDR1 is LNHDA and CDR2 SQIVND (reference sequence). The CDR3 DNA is TGTGCCAGTAGTATCTCAGGGACAAGTGGCTACACCTTC. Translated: CASSISGTSGYTF.

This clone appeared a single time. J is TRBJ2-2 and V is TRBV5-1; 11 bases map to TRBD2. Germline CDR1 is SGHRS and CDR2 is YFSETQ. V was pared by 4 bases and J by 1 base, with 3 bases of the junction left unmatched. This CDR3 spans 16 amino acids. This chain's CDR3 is CASSPTSGRNTGELFF. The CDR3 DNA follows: TGCGCCAGCAGCCCCACTAGCGGGAGGAACACCGGGGAGCTGTTTTTT. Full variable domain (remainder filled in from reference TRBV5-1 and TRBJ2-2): KAGVTQTPRYLIKTRGQQVTLSCSPISGHRSVSWYQQTPGQGLQFLFEYFSETQRNKGNFPGRFSGRQFSNSRSEMNVSTLELGDSALYLCASSPTSGRNTGELFFGEGSRLTVL.